What follows are 9 T cell receptor beta chains derived from one specimen sequenced in a study of technical replicates of blood from a handful of donors. Clones were sequenced by immunoSEQ multiplex PCR, and TCRdb holds only the in-frame ones, with some missing. Counted here are about 56,000 clones, roughly 96% occurring once; the ten biggest clones make up about 3%. The source material was PBMCs. The receptors shown here come from a human donor in good health. Some clones in this sample may be carry-over from other donors' samples.

The chain joins TRBV7-2 to TRBJ2-7; 9 positions match TRBD2. The CDR3 totals 16 residues. Germline trimming cut 0 bases from V and 0 bases from J; bases unmatched to any gene: 3. The germline CDR1 and CDR2 sequences are SGHTA and FQGNSA. DNA for the CDR3: TGTGCCAGCAGCTTAGCGGGCGGGAGGGCCTCCTACGAGCAGTACTTC. This codes for CASSLAGGRASYEQYF.

The rearrangement uses TRBV6-5 and TRBJ2-7; D possibly corresponds to TRBD2 (6 bases). This CDR3 has 15 amino acids. Germline V lookup: CDR1 MNHEY, CDR2 SVGAGI. V lost 6 bases and J lost 0, with 15 bases in between. The CDR3 protein is CASRGGLTYSYEQYF. In DNA form, the CDR3 reads TGTGCCAGCAGGGGAGGACTAACCTACTCCTACGAGCAGTACTTC.

V is TRBV18 and J is TRBJ1-1; D is perhaps TRBD1 (5 bases). Trimming cost V 2 bases and J 0 bases, with 10 bases left between them. The CDR3 runs 15 residues. Germline V gives CDR1 KGHSH, CDR2 LQKENI. The CDR3, as DNA: TGTGCCAGCTCACCATTGCGGGGCTTGAACACTGAAGCTTTCTTT. Its translation: CASSPLRGLNTEAFF.

In this sample, this clone turned up a few times. The chain joins TRBV4-3 to TRBJ2-5, with D unresolved. Germline values: CDR1 LGHNA, CDR2 YSLEER. V lost 2 bases and J 1 base, leaving 8 bases between the germline ends. The CDR3 is 14 amino acids. The DNA for the CDR3 is TGCGCCAGCAGCCAAACGGTAGCCCAAGAGACCCAGTACTTC. It yields the protein CASSQTVAQETQYF.

The V and J genes are TRBV10-2 and TRBJ2-1; 9 bases are a match to TRBD2. CDR1 WSHSY and CDR2 SAAADI come from the germline V gene. After removal of 0 bases from V and 7 bases from J, the junction contained 13 bases not matched to a gene. This CDR3 region has 18 residues. The CDR3 nucleotides read TGCGCCAGCAGTGAGTCGGCGCTAGCGGGAAAGGCAGGGAATGAGCAGTTCTTC. Translating gives CASSESALAGKAGNEQFF.

CDR3 sequence: CASSGSIGGNEQFF. As DNA, the CDR3 is TGTGCCAGCAGTGGTTCCATAGGCGGCAATGAGCAGTTCTTC. The V call is TRBV25-1, the J call TRBJ2-1; D remains unclear. From germline, CDR1 is MGHDK and CDR2 SYGVNS. V dropped 4 bases and J dropped 6 bases, with 13 bases sitting between them. The CDR3 length is 14 residues.

The chain combines TRBV2 with TRBJ2-3; 12 bases align to TRBD2. CDR3 length: 17 amino acids. Germline V gene sequence: CDR1 SNHLY, CDR2 FYNNEI. The trim removed 6 bases at V and 4 bases at J, leaving 11 bases unmatched. CDR3 residues: CASSRRLAGDPSDTQYF. The CDR3 DNA reads TGTGCCAGCAGCCGAAGACTAGCGGGAGACCCCTCAGATACGCAGTATTTT.

The chain combines TRBV5-1 with TRBJ2-1, with TRBD1 identical over 8 bases. With V trimmed by 2 bases and J by 9 bases, 16 bases remained unmatched. The CDR3 has 17 residues. Per germline, CDR1 SGHRS and CDR2 YFSETQ. The CDR3, as DNA: TGCGCCAGCAGCTTAAAGGGACAGGCCTTGAGATGGGCTGAGCAGTTCTTC. Protein product: CASSLKGQALRWAEQFF. Variable domain in full (rest from reference TRBV5-1 and TRBJ2-1): KAGVTQTPRYLIKTRGQQVTLSCSPISGHRSVSWYQQTPGQGLQFLFEYFSETQRNKGNFPGRFSGRQFSNSRSEMNVSTLELGDSALYLCASSLKGQALRWAEQFFGPGTRLTVL.

The V and J genes are TRBV5-1 and TRBJ2-1, with D unresolved. Trimming removed 4 bases at V and 8 bases at J, with 22 bases between. This CDR3 has 16 residues. The germline gives CDR1 SGHRS, CDR2 YFSETQ. The CDR3 DNA reads TGCGCCAGCAGCCCGGAGCGTAGGCCGACGACGGATGAGCAGTTCTTC. Protein: CASSPERRPTTDEQFF.